The 25 T cell receptor beta chains in this list originate from one sample, sequenced in a study of T-cell memory formation after mild COVID-19. TCRdb called the 5' RACE reads again in MiXCR, with one record for every CDR3 protein. Of around 36,000 distinct CDR3 sequences detected, roughly 10% appear once; the ten largest clones hold around 30%. The material sequenced was PBMCs or a T cell subset sorted from them (not recorded which). These receptors all come from a man younger than 35 who had mild COVID-19 (a few samples of this study predate the infection). Cell type and time point are not known.

This clonotype was counted many times. This chain joins TRBV5-4 and TRBJ2-5; possibly TRBD2 for D (5 bases). Germline values: CDR1 SGHNT, CDR2 YYREEE (reference sequence). V lost 3 bases and J 5 bases, leaving 11 bases between the germline ends. The CDR3 length is 13 residues. The CDR3 DNA reads as TGTGCCAGCAGCTCCCCTAGGGAGGAGACCCAGTACTTC. Encoded protein: CASSSPREETQYF.

This clonotype was counted at least ten times. The genes are TRBV28 and TRBJ1-5; no clear D. The CDR3 covers 12 residues. Trimming pared 3 bases from V and 6 bases from J, leaving 6 bases between. Germline V gene lookup returns CDR1 MDHEN and CDR2 SYDVKM. The CDR3 sequence: CASSFAGQPQHF. The CDR3 region has the DNA TGTGCCAGCAGTTTCGCAGGTCAGCCCCAGCATTTT.

This clonotype has at least ten counts. The V gene is TRBV29-1, the J gene TRBJ2-7, with TRBD1 matching over 11 bases. The CDR3 loop spans 13 amino acids. Germline trimming cut 7 bases from V and 5 bases from J; bases unmatched to any gene: 7. Germline values: CDR1 SQVTM, CDR2 ANQGSEA. In DNA form, the CDR3 reads TGCAGCGCCTGGGGGGGACAGGGGGACGAGCAGTACTTC. Amino acids: CSAWGGQGDEQYF.

The chain couples TRBV6-6 to TRBJ2-3, with 8 nucleotides matching TRBD1. Unmatched junction bases numbered 5, after V lost 2 bases and J lost 4 bases. The germline V gene encodes CDR1 MNHNY and CDR2 SVGAGI (reference sequence). This CDR3 comprises 15 residues. The CDR3 spells CASSYTGQGPDTQYF. The CDR3 DNA is TGTGCCAGCAGTTACACCGGACAGGGCCCAGATACGCAGTATTTT.

The chain links TRBV7-8 to TRBJ2-3; 10 bases match TRBD2. There are 18 residues in the CDR3. J was trimmed by 2 bases and V by 1 base; bases with no gene match: 9. Germline V gene data show CDR1 as SGHVS and CDR2 as FQNEAQ. CDR3 nucleotides: TGTGCCAGCAGCTTAGGGTTAGCGGGGGGCCGGCTCACAGATACGCAGTATTTT. Protein: CASSLGLAGGRLTDTQYF.

This clonotype has a count of ten or more. This sequence joins TRBV6-6 and TRBJ1-2, with 9 bases fitting TRBD1. V lost 2 bases to trimming and J lost 6 bases; unmatched junction nucleotides: 4. CDR1 and CDR2 (germline): MNHNY, SVGAGI (reference sequence). This CDR3 region has 14 residues. The CDR3 region has the DNA TGTGCCAGCAGTTACGCCGACAGGGGGGATGGCTACACCTTC. This sequence encodes CASSYADRGDGYTF.

This clonotype was recorded many times. This rearrangement joins TRBV12-3 or TRBV12-4 to TRBJ1-1, with D maybe TRBD1 (5 bases). V was trimmed by 5 bases and J by 1 base, leaving 14 bases between them. This CDR3 region has 15 residues. This CDR3 is CASSPHGASNTEAFF. The DNA of the CDR3 is TGTGCCAGCAGTCCCCACGGGGCCTCGAACACTGAAGCTTTCTTT.

This clonotype was picked up many times. The chain uses TRBV20-1 and TRBJ1-5; the D is unclear. Between the trimmed V and J ends, which lost 0 bases and 0 bases, there was a span of 15 bases. The CDR3 extends over 17 amino acids. CDR1 and CDR2 from the germline V gene are DFQATT and SNEGSKA (reference sequence). This CDR3 reads CSARDGMGRFSNQPQHF. The CDR3 nucleotides are TGCAGTGCTAGAGATGGAATGGGCAGATTTAGCAATCAGCCCCAGCATTTT.

This clonotype was seen many times. The chain employs TRBV12-3 or TRBV12-4 and TRBJ1-2; D gene ambiguous. V lost 2 bases and J 7 bases, leaving 17 bases between the germline ends. The CDR3 contains 15 residues. In nucleotides, the CDR3 is TGTGCCAGCAGTTTACGCCGAGCAATCGGTCTTGGCTACACCTTC. It codes for CASSLRRAIGLGYTF.

The table lists this clonotype with many counts. V usage is TRBV4-1 and J usage is TRBJ1-2; D possibly corresponds to TRBD1 (5 bases). Trimming removed 1 base from V and 8 bases from J, with 14 bases in between. The CDR3 spans 14 residues. The germline V gene encodes CDR1 MGHRA and CDR2 YSYEKL. The chain's CDR3 is CASSQVSGLGGYTF. The CDR3 DNA is TGCGCCAGCAGCCAAGTTTCAGGGCTGGGCGGCTACACCTTC.

This clonotype was counted many times. The chain carries TRBV5-1 and TRBJ2-3; the match to TRBD2 covers 8 bases. The CDR3 spans 17 residues. The V segment lost 0 bases and the J segment 6 bases; nucleotides outside the gene matches: 12. Germline CDR1 reads SGHRS; CDR2 reads YFSETQ. CDR3 residues: CASSLALSGGREDTQYF. In nucleotides, the CDR3 is TGCGCCAGCAGCTTGGCCCTCTCGGGGGGGCGGGAGGATACGCAGTATTTT. Supplemented by reference TRBV5-1 and TRBJ2-3, the full variable domain reads KAGVTQTPRYLIKTRGQQVTLSCSPISGHRSVSWYQQTPGQGLQFLFEYFSETQRNKGNFPGRFSGRQFSNSRSEMNVSTLELGDSALYLCASSLALSGGREDTQYFGPGTRLTVL.

At least ten counts were recorded for this clonotype. This chain joins TRBV3-1 and TRBJ2-1, with a possible D match to TRBD1 (6 bases). The V end lost 2 bases, the J end lost 9 bases, and 11 bases lay between the germline ends. The CDR3 covers 13 residues. Germline V CDR1 and CDR2: LGHDT, YNNKEL (reference sequence). This CDR3 reads CASSQSTQGEQFF. In nucleotides, the CDR3 is TGTGCCAGCAGCCAAAGTACACAGGGTGAGCAGTTCTTC.

This clonotype was counted many times. The chain is built from TRBV7-2 and TRBJ2-2, with D hard to call. The V gene lost 4 bases and the J gene lost 3 bases, with 9 bases spanning the gap. Germline V gives CDR1 SGHTA, CDR2 FQGNSA. The length of the CDR3 is 14 residues. The CDR3 DNA reads as TGTGCCAGCAGCTCCCGACTGTACACCGGGGAGCTGTTTTTT. The encoded protein is CASSSRLYTGELFF. The full variable domain, its missing parts supplied by reference TRBV7-2 and TRBJ2-2, is GAGVSQSPSNKVTEKGKDVELRCDPISGHTALYWYRQSLGQGLEFLIYFQGNSAPDKSGLPSDRFSAERTGGSVSTLTIQRTQQEDSAVYLCASSSRLYTGELFFGEGSRLTVL.

This clonotype was found many times. V is TRBV5-1 and J is TRBJ1-2, with D uncertain. This CDR3 region has 12 residues. Germline V gene sequence: CDR1 SGHRS, CDR2 YFSETQ. Deletions cut 3 bases from V and 6 bases from J, with 9 bases between. DNA for the CDR3: TGCGCCAGCAGCTCCATCGGGGATGGCTACACCTTC. Translating it yields CASSSIGDGYTF.

There are many counts of this clonotype. The chain carries TRBV12-3 or TRBV12-4 and TRBJ2-7; D is possibly TRBD1 (6 bases). The length of the CDR3 is 13 residues. V was cut by 5 bases and J by 6 bases, with 14 bases left in between. CDR3 sequence (DNA): TGTGCCAGCAGTACACAGGGATTAGGCGAGCAGTACTTC. Amino acids: CASSTQGLGEQYF.

This clonotype was observed many times. The chain is built from TRBV27 and TRBJ1-4; D is possibly TRBD1 (6 bases). CDR1 MNHEY and CDR2 SMNVEV come from the germline V gene (reference sequence). The V end was cut by 2 bases, the J end by 6 bases, with 13 bases between. CDR3 size: 15 residues. As DNA, the CDR3 is TGTGCCAGCAGTTTACAACAGGGTCCCTATGAAAAACTGTTTTTT. It translates to CASSLQQGPYEKLFF.

This clonotype was observed a handful of times. V is TRBV6-6 and J is TRBJ1-5, with TRBD1 identical over 8 bases. CDR3 length equals 15 residues. The V segment lost 0 bases and the J segment 2 bases; nucleotides outside the gene matches: 0. Germline V gene data show CDR1 as MNHNY and CDR2 as SVGAGI (reference sequence). Here the CDR3 reads CASSYSDRGNQPQHF. The CDR3 region has the DNA TGTGCCAGCAGTTACTCGGACAGGGGCAATCAGCCCCAGCATTTT.

This clonotype appeared many times. This sequence joins TRBV4-2 and TRBJ1-2; possible D gene TRBD1, 5 bases. The germline V gene has CDR1 LGHNA and CDR2 YNFKEQ. This CDR3 has 17 amino acids. Trimming removed 0 bases at V and 8 bases at J, with 22 bases between. CDR3 sequence: CASSQDSAKPGIVGYTF. CDR3 DNA: TGTGCCAGCAGCCAAGATAGCGCTAAGCCAGGGATTGTGGGCTACACCTTC.

This clonotype was counted between two and nine times. This chain joins TRBV2 and TRBJ1-5; TRBD1 matches at 7 bases. V shed 6 bases and J 5 bases; nucleotides not matched to a gene: 7. This CDR3 has 14 residues. The germline V gene has CDR1 SNHLY and CDR2 FYNNEI. DNA for the CDR3: TGTGCCAGCAGGGGAACAGGGGAGTATCAGCCCCAGCATTTT. It is translated as CASRGTGEYQPQHF.

This clonotype was found many times. The gene calls are TRBV5-1 and TRBJ2-2, with TRBD1 matching over 10 bases. Germline loops: CDR1 SGHRS, CDR2 YFSETQ. Losses at the gene ends were 3 bases for V and 4 bases for J; bases not matched to a gene: 6. This CDR3 contains 16 residues. The CDR3, as DNA: TGCGCCAGCAGCTGGGACAGGGGTGGAAGCACCGGGGAGCTGTTTTTT. Residues: CASSWDRGGSTGELFF.

This clonotype was seen repeatedly, ten times or more. The chain joins TRBV4-3 to TRBJ2-5, with D unclear. This CDR3 region has 14 residues. Per germline, CDR1 LGHNA and CDR2 YSLEER. Trimming cost V 1 base and J 2 bases, with 8 bases left between them. CDR3 nucleotide sequence: TGCGCCAGCAGCCAAGTGGCGGCGCAAGAGACCCAGTACTTC. This gives the protein CASSQVAAQETQYF.

V usage is TRBV5-1 and J usage is TRBJ2-1, with D unclear. This CDR3 is built from 13 residues. V was cut by 0 bases and J by 7 bases, with 8 bases left in between. The germline V gene encodes CDR1 SGHRS and CDR2 YFSETQ. Written as DNA, the CDR3 is TGCGCCAGCAGCTTGGGGCGGCCGAATGAGCAGTTCTTC. Its translation is CASSLGRPNEQFF. Combining the CDR3 with reference TRBV5-1 and TRBJ2-1 gives the whole variable domain KAGVTQTPRYLIKTRGQQVTLSCSPISGHRSVSWYQQTPGQGLQFLFEYFSETQRNKGNFPGRFSGRQFSNSRSEMNVSTLELGDSALYLCASSLGRPNEQFFGPGTRLTVL.

This clonotype was recorded many times. This chain uses TRBV20-1 with TRBJ2-5; no reliable D call. The CDR3 is 11 residues long. CDR1 is DFQATT and CDR2 is SNEGSKA in the germline V gene (reference sequence). V was cut by 6 bases and J by 4 bases, with 9 bases left in between. This CDR3 reads CSAVRSETQYF. The CDR3 region has the DNA TGCAGTGCCGTGAGATCAGAGACCCAGTACTTC.

This clonotype was picked up many times. This chain joins TRBV7-2 and TRBJ2-7; 7 bases fit TRBD2. Per the germline V gene, CDR1 is SGHTA and CDR2 is FQGNSA. The CDR3 runs 13 residues. V dropped 0 bases and J dropped 6; count of bases not matched to a gene: 2. This CDR3 is CASSLAGRSEQYF. In DNA, the CDR3 is TGTGCCAGCAGCTTAGCCGGGAGGAGCGAGCAGTACTTC.

Sample share makes this clonotype medium-sized. The V and J genes are TRBV4-1 and TRBJ1-5; TRBD1 is a possible D gene (5 bases). The germline V and J ends were trimmed by 3 bases and 9 bases, with 21 bases remaining between them. This CDR3 has 16 amino acids. Germline lookup yields CDR1 MGHRA and CDR2 YSYEKL. CDR3 residues: CASSQIDMGLAGPQHF. CDR3 coding DNA: TGCGCCAGCAGCCAGATAGATATGGGGCTGGCGGGGCCCCAGCATTTT.